The 17 T cell receptor beta chains reported below all come from one sample, sequenced in a study of blood T cell repertoires in COVID-19. Method: immunoSEQ multiplex PCR; TCRdb's copy keeps in-frame clones and lacks some. The repertoire holds some 260,000 clones, with 88% as singletons. The sample was peripheral blood. Source of these receptors: a woman aged 70-85 years with COVID-19, enrolled during active disease.

The chain joins TRBV7-3 to TRBJ1-4; D is perhaps TRBD1 (6 bases). Trimming shortened V by 5 bases and J by 0 bases, and 13 bases separated the two germline ends. The CDR3 is made up of 16 amino acids. In germline, CDR1 is SGHTA, CDR2 FQGTGA. The CDR3: CASSILQGATNEKLFF. CDR3 DNA sequence: TGTGCCAGCAGCATTCTACAGGGTGCAACTAATGAAAAACTGTTTTTT.

The rearrangement joins TRBV6-5 to TRBJ1-2; D might be TRBD1 (5 bases). V lost 0 bases, J lost 3 bases, and 14 bases lay in between. From germline, CDR1 is MNHEY and CDR2 SVGAGI. The CDR3 length is 16 residues. The CDR3 loop is CASSYSRQGKDYGYTF. The CDR3 nucleotides read TGTGCCAGCAGTTACTCGAGGCAGGGTAAAGACTATGGCTACACCTTC.

The chain carries TRBV5-1 and TRBJ1-1; D remains ambiguous. CDR3 length: 13 amino acids. The V gene lost 2 bases and the J gene lost 3 bases, with 8 bases spanning the gap. CDR1 and CDR2 (germline): SGHRS, YFSETQ. The CDR3 is CASSFQRDTEAFF. DNA for the CDR3: TGCGCCAGCAGCTTCCAACGGGACACTGAAGCTTTCTTT.

The chain has TRBV19 and TRBJ2-2; D perhaps matches TRBD1 (5 bases). The V and J ends lost 6 bases and 1 base respectively, with 9 bases between them. The CDR3 contains 14 residues. Germline-derived CDR1 and CDR2 are LNHDA and SQIVND (reference sequence). The CDR3 sequence: CASSQGLNTGELFF. Written as DNA, the CDR3 is TGTGCCAGTAGCCAGGGTCTGAACACCGGGGAGCTGTTTTTT.

V gene TRBV6-5 combines with J gene TRBJ1-4, with D unclear. CDR3 length: 13 residues. Looked up from germline, CDR1 is MNHEY and CDR2 is SVGAGI. V lost 4 bases and J lost 7, with 10 bases in between. Written as DNA, the CDR3 is TGTGCCAGCAGTTCCACCGGTTTTGAAAAACTGTTTTTT. It codes for CASSSTGFEKLFF.

The V gene is TRBV5-1, the J gene TRBJ1-4; maybe TRBD1 (6 bases). The germline V gene encodes CDR1 SGHRS and CDR2 YFSETQ. The CDR3 length is 16 residues. V was trimmed by 4 bases and J by 2 bases, leaving 15 bases between them. CDR3 protein: CASSARGTSTNEKLFF. The CDR3 DNA sequence: TGCGCCAGCAGCGCCAGGGGTACCAGCACTAATGAAAAACTGTTTTTT.

The rearrangement joins TRBV12-5 to TRBJ1-3; 8 bases fit TRBD1. Germline V gene data show CDR1 as LGHNT and CDR2 as FRNRAP. Germline trimming cut 5 bases from V and 3 bases from J; bases unmatched to any gene: 3. The CDR3 length is 14 residues. CDR3 residues: CASGPGQGGNTIYF. Written as DNA, the CDR3 is TGTGCTAGTGGTCCTGGACAGGGTGGAAACACCATATATTTT.

The genes are TRBV7-2 and TRBJ2-1; 7 positions match TRBD1. CDR3 length equals 15 residues. Germline CDR1 is SGHTA and CDR2 is FQGNSA. Losses at the gene ends were 5 bases for V and 2 bases for J; bases not matched to a gene: 6. DNA of the CDR3: TGTGCCAGCAGCCGCGACAGGGCCGCCTACAATGAGCAGTTCTTC. It specifies CASSRDRAAYNEQFF. Full variable domain (rest looked up from reference TRBV7-2 and TRBJ2-1): GAGVSQSPSNKVTEKGKDVELRCDPISGHTALYWYRQSLGQGLEFLIYFQGNSAPDKSGLPSDRFSAERTGGSVSTLTIQRTQQEDSAVYLCASSRDRAAYNEQFFGPGTRLTVL.

The chain recombines TRBV24-1 with TRBJ2-3; no clear D. The V end was cut by 2 bases, the J end by 2 bases, with 7 bases between. Per germline, CDR1 KGHDR and CDR2 SFDVKD. CDR3 size: 14 residues. The CDR3 coding sequence is TGTGCCACCAGTGATTCCCCCGTCACAGATACGCAGTATTTT. This translates into CATSDSPVTDTQYF.

This clone was counted a few times. This chain uses TRBV11-2 with TRBJ2-3; 9 nucleotides match TRBD2. The length of the CDR3 is 15 residues. In germline, CDR1 is SGHAT, CDR2 FQNNGV. V shed 5 bases, J shed 6 bases, and the junction held 9 bases outside the gene matches. As DNA, the CDR3 is TGTGCCAGCAGCCCATTAGCGGGAGAGGCGGATACGCAGTATTTT. Translated, it gives CASSPLAGEADTQYF. Full variable domain (outside the CDR3, taken from reference TRBV11-2 and TRBJ2-3): EAGVAQSPRYKIIEKRQSVAFWCNPISGHATLYWYQQILGQGPKLLIQFQNNGVVDDSQLPKDRFSAERLKGVDSTLKIQPAKLEDSAVYLCASSPLAGEADTQYFGPGTRLTVL.

The chain has TRBV14 and TRBJ2-1, with D perhaps TRBD2 (5 bases). This CDR3 has 18 amino acids. The V end was cut by 8 bases, the J end by 4 bases, with 27 bases between. Looked up from germline, CDR1 is SGHDN and CDR2 is FVKESK. The CDR3 DNA is TGTGCCAGCGACCAAGGCGGGCAGCGAAGAGTCGGGTACAATGAGCAGTTCTTC. This translates into CASDQGGQRRVGYNEQFF.

In nucleotides, the CDR3 is TGTGCCAGCAGGGCACCGGGACAGGTAAATCAGCCCCAGCATTTT. Translated, it gives CASRAPGQVNQPQHF. The chain recombines TRBV6-5 with TRBJ1-5; 8 positions match TRBD1. Germline CDR1 reads MNHEY; CDR2 reads SVGAGI. The junction had 8 bases not matched to a gene; V was cut back by 6 bases and J by 4 bases. CDR3 size: 15 residues.

The chain uses TRBV11-3 and TRBJ2-2, with 12 bases that match TRBD2. CDR1 is SGHNT, CDR2 YENEEA, per germline. The CDR3 covers 16 residues. V gave up 5 bases and J gave up 7 bases; unmatched junction bases: 8. CDR3 amino acids: CASSQGLAGLDGELFF. CDR3 nucleotide sequence: TGTGCCAGCAGCCAAGGACTAGCGGGACTAGACGGGGAGCTGTTTTTT.

The chain joins TRBV4-2 to TRBJ2-7; 7 positions match TRBD2. In germline, CDR1 is LGHNA, CDR2 YNFKEQ. The CDR3 is 15 residues long. J was trimmed by 7 bases and V by 0 bases; bases with no gene match: 9. CDR3 amino acids: CASSQDGAGVNEQYF. The CDR3 nucleotides are TGTGCCAGCAGCCAAGATGGGGCGGGAGTCAATGAGCAGTACTTC.

V is TRBV5-1 and J is TRBJ2-5, with D possibly being TRBD1 (6 bases). Trimming removed 0 bases at V and 5 bases at J, with 20 bases between. The germline gives CDR1 SGHRS, CDR2 YFSETQ. The CDR3 consists of 17 residues. The chain's CDR3 is CASSLGTTTGPRETQYF. The CDR3 DNA follows: TGCGCCAGCAGCTTGGGGACCACGACAGGCCCGAGGGAGACCCAGTACTTC. The full variable domain, completed using reference TRBV5-1 and TRBJ2-5, is KAGVTQTPRYLIKTRGQQVTLSCSPISGHRSVSWYQQTPGQGLQFLFEYFSETQRNKGNFPGRFSGRQFSNSRSEMNVSTLELGDSALYLCASSLGTTTGPRETQYFGPGTRLLVL.

The gene calls are TRBV4-2 and TRBJ2-7; TRBD2 matches at 11 bases. This CDR3 has 15 residues. Germline lookup yields CDR1 LGHNA and CDR2 YNFKEQ. J lost 1 base, V lost 1 base, and 0 bases had no gene match. CDR3 in DNA: TGTGCCAGCAGCCAAGGACTAGCGGGATCCTACGAGCAGTACTTC. Translation: CASSQGLAGSYEQYF.

The rearrangement joins TRBV7-9 to TRBJ2-7, with 11 positions matching TRBD2. This CDR3 is 19 amino acids long. The germline CDR1 and CDR2 sequences are SEHNR and FQNEAQ (reference sequence). With V trimmed by 6 bases and J by 2 bases, 18 bases remained unmatched. The CDR3 sequence is CASSRSQLAGAPITYEQYF. The DNA for the CDR3 is TGTGCCAGCAGTCGATCCCAACTAGCGGGAGCCCCCATAACCTACGAGCAGTACTTC.